Reported below is one T cell receptor beta chain. These data belong to a study of blood T cell repertoires in COVID-19. Whole-study context: Acute and convalescent COVID-19 specimens originated in the United States, Italy and Spain.

The CDR3 sequence is 14 residues long. V dropped 3 bases and J dropped 6 bases, with 12 bases sitting between them. Germline CDR1 and CDR2: SGHTA and FQGNSA. The table came from immunoSEQ multiplex PCR; TCRdb's copy has only in-frame clones and leaves some out. The table lists about 60,000 clones, about 75% of them singletons. The chain joins TRBV7-2 to TRBJ1-5; perhaps TRBD1 as D (6 bases). The TCR sequence derives from a human donor in a cohort sampled during active COVID-19. The sample comprised peripheral blood. Here the CDR3 DNA reads TGTGCCAGCAGCTTCCCAGGGGATAGTCAGCCCCAGCATTTT. It yields the protein CASSFPGDSQPQHF.